This is a list of T cell receptor beta chains from one sample in a study of blood T cell repertoires in COVID-19. Sequenced by immunoSEQ multiplex PCR; TCRdb stores in-frame clones only, minus some. Here the sample spans 55,000 to 65,000 clones, 70% to 90% being singletons. The sample taken for sequencing was peripheral blood. The receptors here all came from a woman in her sixties or seventies with active COVID-19. Each CDR3 is given with its conserved first and last residue. The D gene is left open where the match is weak. Rows give clone size only sometimes, using once, few, many, or a class for an expanded clone.

V gene	D gene	clone size	J gene	CDR3 protein	CDR3 DNA
TRBV5-6	.	once	TRBJ1-3	CASSLRTAMGQTRGNTIYF	TGTGCCAGCAGCCTCCGGACAGCTATGGGGCAAACGAGGGGAAACACCATATATTTT
TRBV10-3	.	.	TRBJ1-1	CASNTEAFF	TGTGCCTCAAACACTGAAGCTTTCTTT
TRBV19	.	.	TRBJ1-5	CASSILERSQPQHF	TGTGCCAGTAGTATACTGGAGCGGTCTCAGCCCCAGCATTTT
TRBV7-9	TRBD1	.	TRBJ1-5	CASSSNQRTGRNQPQHF	TGTGCCAGCAGCTCGAACCAAAGGACAGGACGCAATCAGCCCCAGCATTTT
TRBV21-1	.	.	TRBJ1-5	CASSKGGQGVSNQPQHF	TGTGCCAGCAGCAAAGGGGGACAGGGGGTGAGCAATCAGCCCCAGCATTTT
TRBV5-1	.	.	TRBJ2-7	CASSSTAGAIYEQYF	TGCGCCAGCAGCTCCACTGCGGGGGCGATCTACGAGCAGTACTTC
TRBV7-8	TRBD2	.	TRBJ2-7	CASSLGWTSGGLSYEQYF	TGTGCCAGCAGCTTAGGTTGGACTAGCGGGGGCCTATCCTACGAGCAGTACTTC
TRBV6-1	TRBD2	.	TRBJ2-5	CASSVFGLAGGNPQETQYF	TGTGCCAGCAGTGTTTTCGGACTAGCGGGGGGGAACCCACAAGAGACCCAGTACTTC
TRBV30	.	.	TRBJ2-1	CAWASSYNEQFF	TGTGCCTGGGCTAGCTCCTACAATGAGCAGTTCTTC
TRBV15	TRBD1	.	TRBJ2-7	CATSRDSSRGPSYEQYF	TGTGCCACCAGCAGAGATTCGTCCAGGGGGCCATCCTACGAGCAGTACTTC
TRBV3-1/TRBV3-2	.	.	TRBJ1-3	CASSLSSVGNTIYF	TGTGCCAGCAGCCTCTCCAGTGTTGGAAACACCATATATTTT
TRBV3-1/TRBV3-2	TRBD1	few	TRBJ1-6	CASSEQGRNSPLHF	TGTGCCAGCAGCGAACAGGGGAGGAATTCACCCCTCCACTTT
TRBV18	.	.	TRBJ2-3	CASSSQKRGTASPRDTQYF	TGTGCCAGCTCAAGCCAAAAACGGGGGACCGCCTCACCGAGGGATACGCAGTATTTT
TRBV6-2/TRBV6-3	.	few	TRBJ2-2	CASSQEVNTGELFF	TGTGCCAGCAGCCAGGAGGTAAACACCGGGGAGCTGTTTTTT
TRBV5-1	.	.	TRBJ1-1	CASGRMNTEAFF	TGCGCTAGCGGGAGAATGAACACTGAAGCTTTCTTT
TRBV27	TRBD1	.	TRBJ1-5	CASRLLTGGNQPQHF	TGTGCCAGCAGACTCCTGACAGGGGGTAATCAGCCCCAGCATTTT
TRBV11-3	.	.	TRBJ1-1	CASSLGGRRNTEAFF	TGTGCCAGCAGCTTAGGAGGGAGAAGGAACACTGAAGCTTTCTTT
TRBV5-4	.	.	TRBJ1-6	CASLPGGPDDSPLHF	TGTGCCAGCCTCCCGGGGGGCCCAGACGATTCACCCCTCCACTTT
TRBV2	.	.	TRBJ1-5	CASRRALRRGQPQHF	TGTGCCAGCAGGCGGGCCCTACGCCGCGGTCAGCCCCAGCATTTT
TRBV18	.	once	TRBJ1-1	CASSSRGTPNTEAFF	TGTGCCAGCTCATCCCGGGGAACGCCAAACACTGAAGCTTTCTTT
TRBV7-6	.	.	TRBJ2-7	CASSLGASSYEQYF	TGTGCCAGCAGCTTAGGGGCCTCCTCCTACGAGCAGTACTTC
TRBV6-1	.	.	TRBJ2-5	CASSEGMAGTQYF	TGTGCCAGCAGTGAAGGGATGGCAGGGACCCAGTACTTC
TRBV19	TRBD1	.	TRBJ2-7	CASSQRTGAYEQYF	TGTGCCAGTAGTCAAAGGACAGGAGCCTACGAGCAGTACTTC
TRBV10-3	.	.	TRBJ2-7	CAISATDRPSYEQYF	TGTGCCATCAGTGCCACTGACAGGCCATCCTACGAGCAGTACTTC
TRBV4-3	TRBD2	.	TRBJ2-7	CASSQDGTSDYEQYF	TGCGCCAGCAGCCAAGATGGGACTAGCGACTACGAGCAGTACTTC
TRBV7-9	TRBD2	.	TRBJ2-5	CASSLALAGGQETQYF	TGTGCCAGCAGCTTAGCCCTAGCGGGGGGACAAGAGACCCAGTACTTC
TRBV3-1/TRBV3-2	TRBD1	.	TRBJ1-1	CASTQGGTANTEAFF	TGTGCCAGCACCCAAGGCGGGACAGCGAACACTGAAGCTTTCTTT
TRBV3-1/TRBV3-2	TRBD1	.	TRBJ2-7	CASSPGGDRGNEQYF	TGTGCCAGCAGCCCCGGGGGTGACAGGGGCAACGAGCAGTACTTC
TRBV7-2	TRBD2	once	TRBJ2-5	CASSLGGASGVETQYF	TGTGCCAGCAGCTTAGGGGGGGCTAGCGGGGTCGAGACCCAGTACTTC
TRBV10-3	TRBD1	.	TRBJ1-5	CAISEQLTGEDQPQHF	TGTGCCATCAGTGAGCAGCTCACAGGGGAGGATCAGCCCCAGCATTTT
TRBV19	.	.	TRBJ1-5	CASSPAVFPGHQSYQPQHF	TGTGCCAGTAGCCCCGCGGTTTTCCCGGGACACCAGTCCTATCAGCCCCAGCATTTT
TRBV21-1	.	.	TRBJ1-4	CASQTGGGF	TGTGCCAGCCAGACAGGTGGGGGATTT
TRBV20-1	.	.	TRBJ1-4	CSASGGRMSLFF	TGCAGTGCTAGTGGGGGGAGGATGTCGCTGTTTTTT
TRBV9	.	.	TRBJ1-1	CASSVVGTATEAFF	TGTGCCAGCAGCGTAGTAGGGACTGCCACTGAAGCTTTCTTT
TRBV5-1	TRBD2	.	TRBJ2-1	CASSRAGGSYNEQFF	TGCGCCAGCAGCAGAGCGGGGGGGTCCTACAATGAGCAGTTCTTC
TRBV7-9	.	.	TRBJ2-6	CASSFYHSGANVLTF	TGTGCCAGCAGCTTCTACCACTCTGGGGCCAACGTCCTGACTTTC
TRBV7-9	.	.	TRBJ2-7	CASSATGLAYEQYF	TGTGCCAGCAGCGCGACAGGCTTAGCCTACGAGCAGTACTTC
TRBV18	.	.	TRBJ1-4	CASSPSRVGEKLFF	TGTGCCAGCTCACCATCCAGGGTTGGAGAAAAACTGTTTTTT
TRBV5-1	TRBD2	.	TRBJ2-5	CASSLGAGRETQYF	TGCGCCAGCAGCCTAGGAGCGGGGAGGGAGACCCAGTACTTC
TRBV19	TRBD1	.	TRBJ1-3	CASSIVTGGFSSGNTIYF	TGTGCCAGTAGTATTGTCACAGGGGGCTTCTCCTCTGGAAACACCATATATTTT
TRBV19	.	.	TRBJ1-2	CASTLTGTIYGYTF	TGTGCCAGTACCTTGACAGGCACTATCTATGGCTACACCTTC
TRBV2	TRBD1	few	TRBJ1-4	CASSAGRGHEKLFF	TGTGCCAGCAGTGCCGGAAGGGGGCATGAAAAACTGTTTTTT
TRBV19	.	.	TRBJ1-2	CASSLTGNYGYTF	TGTGCCAGTAGTCTTACAGGGAACTATGGCTACACCTTC
TRBV2	.	.	TRBJ1-2	CASSELSLVTNYGYTF	TGTGCCAGCAGTGAATTAAGCCTGGTCACTAACTATGGCTACACCTTC
TRBV4-2	.	.	TRBJ1-2	CASSQDWGVFDYGYTF	TGTGCCAGCAGCCAAGATTGGGGAGTTTTCGACTATGGCTACACCTTC
TRBV13	.	.	TRBJ2-1	CASSLRIDSYNEQFF	TGTGCCAGCAGCTTAAGAATAGATTCCTACAATGAGCAGTTCTTC
TRBV5-5	.	.	TRBJ2-5	CASSIGPPGTLYQETQYF	TGTGCCAGCAGCATTGGGCCTCCCGGGACACTTTACCAAGAGACCCAGTACTTC
TRBV7-9	.	.	TRBJ1-3	CASSRDRISGNTIYF	TGTGCCAGCAGCAGAGACAGGATATCTGGAAACACCATATATTTT
TRBV19	TRBD2	.	TRBJ2-5	CASSTSGLAGEETQYF	TGTGCCAGTAGTACCTCGGGACTAGCGGGGGAAGAGACCCAGTACTTC
TRBV18	TRBD1	.	TRBJ1-2	CASSPGQGAWKF	TGTGCCAGCTCACCAGGACAGGGGGCTTGGAAATTC
TRBV4-2	TRBD1	.	TRBJ1-4	CASSQTHRGGNEKLFF	TGTGCCAGCAGCCAAACCCACAGGGGGGGGAATGAAAAACTGTTTTTT
TRBV29-1	.	.	TRBJ1-2	CSVDWGTSSYGYTF	TGCAGCGTTGATTGGGGCACGTCGAGCTATGGCTACACCTTC
TRBV25-1	TRBD2	.	TRBJ2-1	CASSKLAGGDNEQFF	TGTGCCAGCAGTAAACTAGCGGGGGGGGACAATGAGCAGTTCTTC
TRBV15	.	.	TRBJ2-2	CATSFLPTGELFF	TGTGCCACCAGCTTCCTCCCCACCGGGGAGCTGTTTTTT
TRBV11-2	.	.	TRBJ1-2	CASSLEGRVYGYTF	TGTGCCAGCAGCTTAGAGGGTCGGGTCTATGGCTACACCTTC
TRBV9	.	.	TRBJ1-4	CASSFSLGGGVSEKLFF	TGTGCCAGCAGCTTCTCCCTCGGGGGAGGGGTAAGCGAAAAACTGTTTTTT
TRBV10-3	TRBD1	.	TRBJ1-6	CAISNGQDSPLHF	TGTGCCATCAGTAACGGACAGGATTCACCCCTCCACTTT
TRBV5-1	.	.	TRBJ2-1	CASSLSYNEQFF	TGCGCCAGCAGCCTATCCTACAATGAGCAGTTCTTC
TRBV15	.	.	TRBJ1-1	CATSRVRQVGSGTEAFF	TGTGCCACCAGCAGAGTACGACAGGTGGGATCGGGCACTGAAGCTTTCTTT
TRBV6-2/TRBV6-3	.	.	TRBJ2-7	CASSYGGIIYEQYF	TGTGCCAGCAGTTACGGGGGGATCATCTACGAGCAGTACTTC